This passage covers 4 T cell receptor beta chains from one sample sequenced in a study of a mutant IDH1 vaccine in newly diagnosed glioma. Profiling relied on immunoSEQ multiplex PCR, and the TCRdb table lists in-frame clones only, not all of them. The sample holds about 44,000 clones; 85% to 95% are singletons and the top ten take over 3.5%. The time point: week 23, last vaccination. Topical imiquimod accompanied each vaccine dose, which consisted of 300 ug of mutant IDH1 20-mer peptide. These receptors' targets are unknown. The sample consisted of PBMCs, taken from a glioma patient whose treatment included an IDH1 peptide vaccine. The origin of the receptors is a man in his forties or fifties with glioma.

The rearrangement links TRBV7-2 to TRBJ2-7, with a tentative D call TRBD2 (6 bases). The CDR3 covers 15 residues. V was shortened by 1 base and J by 4 bases, with 14 bases between the two germline ends. CDR1 is SGHTA and CDR2 is FQGNSA in the germline V gene. CDR3 residues: CASSLGKSGAYEQYF. CDR3 DNA sequence: TGTGCCAGCAGCTTAGGTAAATCGGGAGCGTACGAGCAGTACTTC.

This chain links TRBV30 with TRBJ1-2; D is perhaps TRBD1 (6 bases). Germline assignment: CDR1 GTSNPN and CDR2 SVGIG (reference sequence). This CDR3 has 12 amino acids. V was trimmed by 1 base and J by 4 bases, leaving 7 bases between them. The CDR3 bases are TGTGCCTGGAGTGAGGGGGGCTATGGCTACACCTTC. Translating gives CAWSEGGYGYTF.

V and J are TRBV18 and TRBJ1-1, with D possibly being TRBD1 (5 bases). V lost 2 bases to trimming and J lost 0 bases, with 10 bases between them. The germline CDR1 and CDR2 sequences are KGHSH and LQKENI. CDR3 length equals 15 residues. The CDR3 region has the DNA TGTGCCAGCTCACCAAACACGGGGCTGAACACTGAAGCTTTCTTT. It codes for CASSPNTGLNTEAFF.

This clone appeared a single time. The rearrangement uses TRBV18 and TRBJ1-5; D call uncertain. The CDR3 is 15 residues long. The germline gives CDR1 KGHSH, CDR2 LQKENI. The germline V and J ends were trimmed by 1 base and 2 bases, with 9 bases remaining between them. CDR3 loop: CASSPQGRGNQPQHF. The CDR3 coding sequence is TGTGCCAGCTCACCACAGGGAAGGGGCAATCAGCCCCAGCATTTT.